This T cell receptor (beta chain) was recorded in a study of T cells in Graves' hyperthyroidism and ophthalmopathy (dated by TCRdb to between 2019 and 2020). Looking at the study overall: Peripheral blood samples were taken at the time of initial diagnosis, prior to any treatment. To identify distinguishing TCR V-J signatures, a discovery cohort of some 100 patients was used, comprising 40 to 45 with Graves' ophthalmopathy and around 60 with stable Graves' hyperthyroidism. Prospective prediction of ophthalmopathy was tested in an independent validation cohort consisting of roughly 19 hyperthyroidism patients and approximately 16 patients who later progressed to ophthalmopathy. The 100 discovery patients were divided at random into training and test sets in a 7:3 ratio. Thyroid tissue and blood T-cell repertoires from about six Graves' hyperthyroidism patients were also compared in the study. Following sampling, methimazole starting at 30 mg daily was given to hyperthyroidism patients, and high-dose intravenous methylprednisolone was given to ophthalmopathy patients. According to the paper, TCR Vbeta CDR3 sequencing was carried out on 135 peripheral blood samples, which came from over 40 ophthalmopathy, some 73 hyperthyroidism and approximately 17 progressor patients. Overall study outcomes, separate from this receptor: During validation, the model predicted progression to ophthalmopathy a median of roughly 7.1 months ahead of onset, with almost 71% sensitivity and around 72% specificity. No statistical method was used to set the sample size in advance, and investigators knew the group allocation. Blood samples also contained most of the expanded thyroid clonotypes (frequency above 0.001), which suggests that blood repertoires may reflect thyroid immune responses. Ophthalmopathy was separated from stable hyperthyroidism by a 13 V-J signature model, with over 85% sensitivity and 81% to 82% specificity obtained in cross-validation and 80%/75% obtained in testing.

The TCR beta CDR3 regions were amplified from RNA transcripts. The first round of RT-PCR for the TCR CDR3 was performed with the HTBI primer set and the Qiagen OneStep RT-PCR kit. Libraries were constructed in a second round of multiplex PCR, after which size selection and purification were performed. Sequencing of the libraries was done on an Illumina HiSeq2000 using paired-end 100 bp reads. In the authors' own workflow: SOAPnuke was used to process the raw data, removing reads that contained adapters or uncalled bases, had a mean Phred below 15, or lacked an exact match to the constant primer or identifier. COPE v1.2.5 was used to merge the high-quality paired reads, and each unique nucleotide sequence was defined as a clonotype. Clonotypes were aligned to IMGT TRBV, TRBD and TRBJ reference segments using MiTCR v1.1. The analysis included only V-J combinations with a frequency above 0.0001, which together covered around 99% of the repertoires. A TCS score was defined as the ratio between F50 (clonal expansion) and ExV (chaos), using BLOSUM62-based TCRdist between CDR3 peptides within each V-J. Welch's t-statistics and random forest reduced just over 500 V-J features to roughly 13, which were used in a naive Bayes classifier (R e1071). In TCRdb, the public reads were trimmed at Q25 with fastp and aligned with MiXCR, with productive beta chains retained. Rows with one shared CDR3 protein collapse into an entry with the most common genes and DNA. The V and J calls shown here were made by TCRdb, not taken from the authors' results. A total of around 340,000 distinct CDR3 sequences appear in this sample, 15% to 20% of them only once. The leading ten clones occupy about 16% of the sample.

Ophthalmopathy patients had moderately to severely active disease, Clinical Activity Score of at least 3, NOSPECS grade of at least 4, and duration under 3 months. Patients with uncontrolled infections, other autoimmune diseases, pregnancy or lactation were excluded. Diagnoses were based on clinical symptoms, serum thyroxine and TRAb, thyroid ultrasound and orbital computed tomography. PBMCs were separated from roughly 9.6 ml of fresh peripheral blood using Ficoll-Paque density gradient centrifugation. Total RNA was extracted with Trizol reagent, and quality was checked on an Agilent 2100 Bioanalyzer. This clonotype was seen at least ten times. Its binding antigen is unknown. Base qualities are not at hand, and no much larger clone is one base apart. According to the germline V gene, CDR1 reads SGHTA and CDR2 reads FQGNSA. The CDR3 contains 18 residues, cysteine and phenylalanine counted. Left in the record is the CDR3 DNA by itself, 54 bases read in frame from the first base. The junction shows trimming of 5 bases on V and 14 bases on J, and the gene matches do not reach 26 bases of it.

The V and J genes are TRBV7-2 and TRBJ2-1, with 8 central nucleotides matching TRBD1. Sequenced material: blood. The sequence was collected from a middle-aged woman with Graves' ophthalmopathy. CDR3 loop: CASSGPPWQGARSFSEFF. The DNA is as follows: TGTGCCAGCAGCGGTCCTCCGTGGCAGGGGGCGCGGAGTTTCAGTGAGTTCTTC.